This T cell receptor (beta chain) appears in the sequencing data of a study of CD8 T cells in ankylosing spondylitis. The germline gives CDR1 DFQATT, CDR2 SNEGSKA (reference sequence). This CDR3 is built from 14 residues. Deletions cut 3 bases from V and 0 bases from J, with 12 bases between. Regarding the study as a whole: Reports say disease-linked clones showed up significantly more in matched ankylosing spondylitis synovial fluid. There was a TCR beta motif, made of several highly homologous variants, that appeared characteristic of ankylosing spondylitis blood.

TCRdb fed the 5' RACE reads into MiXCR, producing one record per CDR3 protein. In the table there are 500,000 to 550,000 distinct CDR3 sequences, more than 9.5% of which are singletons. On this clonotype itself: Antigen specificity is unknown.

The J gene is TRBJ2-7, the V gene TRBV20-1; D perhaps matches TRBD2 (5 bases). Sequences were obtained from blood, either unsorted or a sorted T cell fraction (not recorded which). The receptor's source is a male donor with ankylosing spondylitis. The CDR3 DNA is TGCAGTGCTAGTGGAGACGCGGGCTCCTACGAGCAGTACTTC. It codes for CSASGDAGSYEQYF.